These 5 T cell receptor beta chains originate from one sample sequenced in a study of cytomegalovirus exposure and HLA in healthy donors. PCR involved 60 Vbeta and 13 Jbeta primers. The data were produced by immunoSEQ multiplex PCR, yet TCRdb's version contains in-frame clones alone and is incomplete. Among more than 95,000 clones listed, around three quarters were seen once. Sequenced: PBMCs. All receptors come from a woman aged 60-75 years in good health and CMV-seropositive.

V is TRBV6-4 and J is TRBJ1-6; no reliable D call. Per germline, CDR1 MRHNA and CDR2 SNTAGT. Trimming took off 5 bases at V and 11 bases at J, with 10 bases between the two ends. CDR3 length: 12 residues. The CDR3 nucleotides are TGTGCCAGCAGTATACTTGCCCCACCCCTCCACTTT. Residues: CASSILAPPLHF.

V is TRBV7-2 and J is TRBJ2-3; TRBD2 is a possible D gene (5 bases). Germline CDR1 SGHTA, CDR2 FQGNSA. The CDR3 is 16 amino acids. Trimming removed 2 bases from V and 1 base from J, with 13 bases in between. DNA of the CDR3: TGTGCCAGCAGCTTATTTGAGGGTGTCGGCACAGATACGCAGTATTTT. Protein sequence: CASSLFEGVGTDTQYF.

J is TRBJ1-2 and V is TRBV4-3; D not resolved. Germline-derived CDR1 and CDR2 are LGHNA and YSLEER. This CDR3 contains 16 residues. Trimming stripped 0 bases from V and 3 bases from J, with 14 bases between. CDR3 nucleotide sequence: TGCGCCAGCAGCCAAGATCGAACGGGTCCTTACTATGGCTACACCTTC. Translating gives CASSQDRTGPYYGYTF.

The chain links TRBV15 to TRBJ1-2; D perhaps matches TRBD1 (6 bases). The CDR3 contains 16 residues. With 0 bases removed from V and 5 bases from J, the gap between germline ends came to 16 bases. In germline, CDR1 is LNHNV, CDR2 YYDKDF (reference sequence). In nucleotides, the CDR3 is TGTGCCACCAGCAGAGATAGAACAGGGACGGTTTATGGCTACACCTTC. Its protein is CATSRDRTGTVYGYTF.

This rearrangement joins TRBV4-2 to TRBJ2-3, with D unresolved. Germline V gene data show CDR1 as LGHNA and CDR2 as YNFKEQ. Trimming removed 0 bases at V and 6 bases at J, with 13 bases between. The CDR3 length is 15 residues. The chain's CDR3 is CASSQDWSYGDTQYF. In DNA, the CDR3 is TGTGCCAGCAGCCAAGACTGGAGCTACGGGGATACGCAGTATTTT.